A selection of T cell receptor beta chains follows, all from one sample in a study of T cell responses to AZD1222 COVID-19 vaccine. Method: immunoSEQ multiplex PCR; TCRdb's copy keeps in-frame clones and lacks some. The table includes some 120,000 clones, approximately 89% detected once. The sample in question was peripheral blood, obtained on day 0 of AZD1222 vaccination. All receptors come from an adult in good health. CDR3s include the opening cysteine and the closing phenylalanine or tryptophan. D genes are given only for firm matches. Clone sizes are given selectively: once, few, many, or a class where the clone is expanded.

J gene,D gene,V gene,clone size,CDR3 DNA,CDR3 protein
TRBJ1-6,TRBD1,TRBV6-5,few,TGTGCCAGCAGCCTTAGGGGACAGGGCAATTCACCCCTCCACTTT,CASSLRGQGNSPLHF
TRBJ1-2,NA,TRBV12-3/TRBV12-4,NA,TGTGCCAGCAGTTTGGGGGCGCGTTATGGCTACACCTTC,CASSLGARYGYTF
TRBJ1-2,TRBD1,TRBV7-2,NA,TGTGCCAGCAGCTTAGGGCCGGGACAGAACTATGGCTACACCTTC,CASSLGPGQNYGYTF
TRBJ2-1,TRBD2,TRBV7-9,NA,TGTGCCAGCAGCTCGATAGGACTAGCGGATGATGATGAGCAGTTCTTC,CASSSIGLADDDEQFF
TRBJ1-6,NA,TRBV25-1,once,TGTGCCAGCAGAGATTCGTTTGATTCACCCCTCCACTTT,CASRDSFDSPLHF
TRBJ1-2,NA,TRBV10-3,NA,TGTGCCATCAGTGATGGGGGTTCCTATGGCTACACCTTC,CAISDGGSYGYTF
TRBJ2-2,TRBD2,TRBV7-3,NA,TGTGCCAGCAGCTTAGCGGGACTATCTTACACCGGGGAGCTGTTTTTT,CASSLAGLSYTGELFF
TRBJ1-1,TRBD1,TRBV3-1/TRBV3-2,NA,TGTGCCAGCAGCCAACAGGGGGCAGCTGAAGCTTTCTTT,CASSQQGAAEAFF
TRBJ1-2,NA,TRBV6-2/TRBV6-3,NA,TGTGCCAGCAGTTATGAGGGGGAAAATGGCTACACCTTC,CASSYEGENGYTF
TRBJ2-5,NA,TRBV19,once,TGTGCCAGTAACCGGGCCTTGGGGGAGACCCAGTACTTC,CASNRALGETQYF
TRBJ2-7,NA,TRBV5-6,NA,TGTGCCAGCAGCTTAGGACGGATCTACGAGCAGTACTTC,CASSLGRIYEQYF
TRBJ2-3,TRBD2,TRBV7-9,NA,TGTGCCAGCAGCCCGGGACTAGCGGGGCCCACAGATACGCAGTATTTT,CASSPGLAGPTDTQYF
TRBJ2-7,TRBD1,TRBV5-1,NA,TGCGCCAGCGGCCCCACCCAGGGACAGTCCTCGGGCGAGCAGTACTTC,CASGPTQGQSSGEQYF
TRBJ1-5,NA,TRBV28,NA,TGTGCCAGCAGTTTATTGGGCGGGGGCGCAGGTCAGCCCCAGCATTTT,CASSLLGGGAGQPQHF
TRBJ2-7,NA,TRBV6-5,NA,TGTGCCAGCAGCGGTGAACGGGACTACGAGCAGTACTTC,CASSGERDYEQYF
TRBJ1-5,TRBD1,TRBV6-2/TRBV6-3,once,TGTGCCAGCAGTTACCTTGGGACAGGGAATCAGCCCCAGCATTTT,CASSYLGTGNQPQHF
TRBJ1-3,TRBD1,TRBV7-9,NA,TGTGCCAGCAGCGCGCGGGACAGGGTGGAAAACACCATATATTTT,CASSARDRVENTIYF
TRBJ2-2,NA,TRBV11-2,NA,TGTGCCAGCAGACAAACGACTACCCTAAACACCGGGGAGCTGTTTTTT,CASRQTTTLNTGELFF
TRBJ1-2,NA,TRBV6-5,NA,TGTGCCAGCAGTCGACGGCCCGACGGGGTTTGGGGCTACACCTTC,CASSRRPDGVWGYTF
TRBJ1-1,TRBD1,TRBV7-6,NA,TGTGCCAGCAGCTGGGCCGGGACAGGGGGCTCTGAAGCTTTCTTT,CASSWAGTGGSEAFF
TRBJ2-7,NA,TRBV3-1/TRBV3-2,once,TGTGCCAGCAGCCCCGGGACACGGACGCACTACGAGCAGTACTTC,CASSPGTRTHYEQYF
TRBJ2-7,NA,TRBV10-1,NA,TGCGCCAGCAGTGAGGCCAGTTCCTACGAGCAGTACTTC,CASSEASSYEQYF
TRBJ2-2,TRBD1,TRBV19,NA,TGTGCCAGTGGGACAGACAACGGGGAGCTGTTTTTT,CASGTDNGELFF
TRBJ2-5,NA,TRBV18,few,TGTGCCAGCACCGGACAGAAAGAGACCCAGTACTTC,CASTGQKETQYF
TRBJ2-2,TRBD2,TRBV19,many,TGTGCCAGTACCCCGGGACTAGCTTACACCGGGGAGCTGTTTTTT,CASTPGLAYTGELFF
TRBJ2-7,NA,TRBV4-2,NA,TGTGCCAGCAGCCAAGCGGGCGAGCAGTACTTC,CASSQAGEQYF
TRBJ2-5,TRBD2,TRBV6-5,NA,TGTGCCAGCAGTCCAGCGGGGGGCATGGAGACCCAGTACTTC,CASSPAGGMETQYF
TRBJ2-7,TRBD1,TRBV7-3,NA,TGTGCCAGCAGCTTAACGGGACAGGGATACGAGCAGTACTTC,CASSLTGQGYEQYF
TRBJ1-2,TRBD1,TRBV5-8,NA,TGTGCCAGCAGTTCAGACAGGGGGCGGGATGGCTACACCTTC,CASSSDRGRDGYTF
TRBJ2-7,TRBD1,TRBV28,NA,TGTGCCAGCAGTTCTCTCGTCGCGACAGGGCGGAACGAGCAGTACTTC,CASSSLVATGRNEQYF
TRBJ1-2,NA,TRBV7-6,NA,TGTGCCAGCAGCTTTGGGCATAATCGGGACCGCTTTAACTATGGCTACACCTTC,CASSFGHNRDRFNYGYTF
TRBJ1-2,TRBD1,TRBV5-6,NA,TGTGCCAGCAGCGATGGGACAGGGAGCTATGGCTACACCTTC,CASSDGTGSYGYTF
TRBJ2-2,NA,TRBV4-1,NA,TGCGCCAGCAGCCGCGCGGCGGGCGGGGAGCTGTTTTTT,CASSRAAGGELFF
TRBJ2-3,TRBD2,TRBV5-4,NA,TGTGCCAGCAGACAGAGCGGGGGTAGCACAGATACGCAGTATTTT,CASRQSGGSTDTQYF
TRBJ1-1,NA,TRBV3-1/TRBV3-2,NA,TGTGCCAGCAGCCAAGGACAGTATATAGCTGAAGCTTTCTTT,CASSQGQYIAEAFF
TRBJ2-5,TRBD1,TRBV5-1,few,TGCGCCAGCAGGGGACAGGCGAGCCAAGAGACCCAGTACTTC,CASRGQASQETQYF
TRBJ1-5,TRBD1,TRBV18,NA,TGTGCCAGCTCACCAGGGACAGGGGCCGGACAGCCCCAGCATTTT,CASSPGTGAGQPQHF
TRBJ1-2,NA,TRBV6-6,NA,TGTGCCAGCAGTTACTCCGGGACGCGGGGTGACTATGGCTACACCTTC,CASSYSGTRGDYGYTF
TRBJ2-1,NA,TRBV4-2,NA,TGTGCCAGCAGCCCAGACCTTCAGGGGACTTACAATGAGCAGTTCTTC,CASSPDLQGTYNEQFF
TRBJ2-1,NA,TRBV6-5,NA,TGTGCCAGCAGTTACTCGTTGGCGGGGCCCTACAATGAGCAGTTCTTC,CASSYSLAGPYNEQFF
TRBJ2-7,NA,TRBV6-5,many,TGTGCCACCCCGATTGGGGAGAGGTCCGAGCAGTACTTC,CATPIGERSEQYF
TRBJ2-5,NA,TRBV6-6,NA,TGTGCCAGCAGTACCGGGCTAGCAGGTAGAGAGACCCAGTACTTC,CASSTGLAGRETQYF
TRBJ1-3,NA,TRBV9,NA,TGTGCCAGCAGCGTAGGGCCCACCCCGGCGCCTGGAAACACCATATATTTT,CASSVGPTPAPGNTIYF
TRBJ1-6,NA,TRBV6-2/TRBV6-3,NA,TGTGCCAGCAGTTACGGAGATTCACCCCTCCACTTT,CASSYGDSPLHF
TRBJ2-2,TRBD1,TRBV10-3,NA,TGTGCCATTCGACAGGGGGGGAACACCGGGGAGCTGTTTTTT,CAIRQGGNTGELFF
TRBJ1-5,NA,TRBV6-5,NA,TGTGCCAGCGGATCGGGGTATTATAGCAATCAGCCCCAGCATTTT,CASGSGYYSNQPQHF
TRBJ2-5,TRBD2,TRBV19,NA,TGTGCCAGTAGTACGGCGGGGGGTTTGGAGACCCAGTACTTC,CASSTAGGLETQYF
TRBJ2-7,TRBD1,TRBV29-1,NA,TGCAGCGTCGTAGGACAGGGAGGCTACGAGCAGTACTTC,CSVVGQGGYEQYF
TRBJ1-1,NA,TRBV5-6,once,TGTGCCAGCAGCCTACACCAGAACACTGAAGCTTTCTTT,CASSLHQNTEAFF
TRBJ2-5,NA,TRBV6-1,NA,TGTGCCAGCAGTGAAAGTGGCGGGTTACAGTACTTC,CASSESGGLQYF
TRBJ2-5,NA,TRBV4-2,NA,TGTGCCAGCAGCCAAGATCAGTCAGGGGAGCGGACCCAGTACTTC,CASSQDQSGERTQYF
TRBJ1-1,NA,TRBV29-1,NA,TGCAGCGTTGCTCAAGCGGGGGGGACTGAAGCTTTCTTT,CSVAQAGGTEAFF
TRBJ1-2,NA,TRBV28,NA,TGTGCCAGCAGTTTATTGGGCAGGGGCTACACCTTC,CASSLLGRGYTF
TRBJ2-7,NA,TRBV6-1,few,TGTGCCAGCAGTGAAGCGCTTCTGGGGGCCTACGAGCAGTACTTC,CASSEALLGAYEQYF
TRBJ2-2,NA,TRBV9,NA,TGTGCCAGCAGCGTAGCCGGGACGAACACCGGGGAGCTGTTTTTT,CASSVAGTNTGELFF
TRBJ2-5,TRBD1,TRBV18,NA,TGTGCCAGCTCACCGATACAGGGGGTCGTGGAGACCCAGTACTTC,CASSPIQGVVETQYF
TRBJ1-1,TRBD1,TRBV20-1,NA,TGCAGTGCTAGTCCCGTCGACAGGGGAGAAGCTTTCTTT,CSASPVDRGEAFF
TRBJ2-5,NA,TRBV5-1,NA,TGCGCCAGCAGCGTACAGGGTTCAAATCAAGAGACCCAGTACTTC,CASSVQGSNQETQYF
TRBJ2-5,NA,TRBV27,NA,TGTGCCAGCAGTCCCTTGGGGGGGCTTCAAGAGACCCAGTACTTC,CASSPLGGLQETQYF